This T cell receptor (beta chain) was captured in a study of cytomegalovirus exposure and HLA in healthy donors. 13 Jbeta primers and 60 Vbeta primers were used for the PCR. Profiled with immunoSEQ multiplex PCR; TCRdb holds only in-frame clones, not every one. The sample lists 150,000 to 200,000 clones, 70% to 90% occurring once. Healthy people donating bone marrow made up the donors. This CDR3 is built from 13 residues. Trimming removed 4 bases from V and 5 bases from J, with 8 bases in between. CDR1 is SGHTA, CDR2 FQGNSA, per germline. This TCR derives from a man aged 18 to 29 in good health and CMV-seropositive. The chain combines TRBV7-2 with TRBJ2-2, with D perhaps matching TRBD2 (5 bases). What was sequenced was PBMCs. The CDR3 is CASSWTGTGELFF. The CDR3 DNA reads as TGTGCCAGCAGCTGGACTGGTACCGGGGAGCTGTTTTTT.